These 3 T cell receptor beta chains were all obtained from the same sample, sequenced in a study of blood T cell repertoires in COVID-19. Profiled with immunoSEQ multiplex PCR; TCRdb holds only in-frame clones, not every one. The data show a few hundred thousand clones, with around 82% seen just once and around 3.7% held by the top ten. The sequenced sample was PBMCs or T cells enriched from blood (not recorded which). The receptors were sampled from a middle-aged man who had recovered from COVID-19.

CDR3 residues: CASSPWAANEKLFF. DNA for the CDR3: TGTGCCAGCTCACCATGGGCCGCTAATGAAAAACTGTTTTTT. This chain connects TRBV18 to TRBJ1-4; D is unresolved. Germline V lookup: CDR1 KGHSH, CDR2 LQKENI. This CDR3 contains 14 residues. Trimming removed 2 bases from V and 3 bases from J, with 7 bases in between.

The chain couples TRBV10-3 to TRBJ1-1; TRBD1 matches at 11 bases. In germline, CDR1 is ENHRY, CDR2 SYGVKD. The CDR3 is 15 amino acids. J was trimmed by 3 bases and V by 4 bases; bases with no gene match: 4. As DNA, the CDR3 is TGTGCCATCAGTGTGTCGGGACAGGGGGACACTGAAGCTTTCTTT. Residues: CAISVSGQGDTEAFF.

This clone has just a few counts. The chain recombines TRBV29-1 with TRBJ1-1; tentatively, D is TRBD1 (5 bases). Germline V gives CDR1 SQVTM, CDR2 ANQGSEA. This CDR3 is 13 amino acids long. Trimming took 5 bases from V and 5 from J, leaving 15 bases between them. The CDR3 protein is CSVRLQVETEAFF. CDR3 sequence (DNA): TGCAGCGTTAGGCTACAGGTAGAGACTGAAGCTTTCTTT. The full variable domain, rest sourced from reference TRBV29-1 and TRBJ1-1, is SAVISQKPSRDICQRGTSLTIQCQVDSQVTMMFWYRQQPGQSLTLIATANQGSEATYESGFVIDKFPISRPNLTFSTLTVSNMSPEDSSIYLCSVRLQVETEAFFGQGTRLTVV.